This T cell receptor beta chain derives from a study of shared clonotypes between healthy human individuals. Study background: Participating donors consisted of a couple of women and a few men aged 18 to 49. There were three CD4 naive, three CD4 memory, two CD8 naive and one CD8 memory plates per donor. Study results and limitations: Large sequencing depth failed to make sorted-subset sequencing complete, rarefaction showed.

Deep-level assay runs were performed. Sequenced by immunoSEQ multiplex PCR; TCRdb stores in-frame clones only, minus some. Of a few hundred thousand clones in the sample, 97% were seen once. Germline loops: CDR1 MGHRA, CDR2 YSYEKL. Between the trimmed V and J ends, which lost 3 bases and 9 bases, there was a span of 9 bases. The CDR3 extends over 12 amino acids. Concerning this clone: As yet, its antigen is unknown.

J is TRBJ2-1 and V is TRBV4-1; D gene uncertain. This receptor was obtained from a woman in her twenties or thirties in good health. The sample consisted of naive CD4+ T cells sorted from blood. Regarding subset: CD45RA+ positively selected. CDR3 sequence reads: CASSQPVGEQFF. The CDR3 DNA reads TGCGCCAGCAGCCAGCCCGTCGGTGAGCAGTTCTTC.